The source of this T cell receptor (beta chain) is a study of shared clonotypes between healthy human individuals. This clone was found a few times. At one end the junction does not follow the germline gene, possibly because of a read error. From germline, CDR1 is SEHNR and CDR2 FQNEAQ (reference sequence). The CDR3 is 13 amino acids. CD45RO-negative, CCR7-selected cells formed the naive CD8 fraction, which excluded terminally differentiated effector memory CD45RA+ cells. TCRdb's copy holds only in-frame clones and misses some; the assay was immunoSEQ multiplex PCR. The data show about 2.1 million clones, roughly 95% seen once.

Input material: naive CD8+ T cells from PBMCs. The TCR comes from a man aged 18 to 29 in good health. Some clones in this sample may be carry-over from other donors' samples. The genes are TRBV7-9 and TRBJ1-5; 8 nucleotides align to TRBD1. CDR3 loop: CASSLEGTGHDPF. CDR3 nucleotides: TGTGCCAGCAGCCTGGAGGGGACAGGCCATGATCCTTTT. Full variable domain (missing parts from reference TRBV7-9 and TRBJ1-5): DTGVSQNPRHKITKRGQNVTFRCDPISEHNRLYWYRQTLGQGPEFLTYFQNEAQLEKSRLLSDRFSAERPKGSFSTLEIQRTEQGDSAMYLCASSLEGTGHDPFGDGTRLSIL.